These T cell receptor beta chains were read from a single sample in a study of CD8 T cells in ankylosing spondylitis. TCRdb called the 5' RACE reads again in MiXCR, with one record for every CDR3 protein. This repertoire shows hundreds of thousands of distinct CDR3 sequences, roughly an eighth found once; its top ten account for under 7.5%. The sequencing sample was made of blood, either unsorted or a sorted T cell fraction (not recorded which). These receptors all come from a male donor with ankylosing spondylitis. CDR3s include the opening cysteine and the closing phenylalanine or tryptophan. The D gene is left open where the match is weak. Only part of the rows carry a size: once, few, many, or a class if the clone is expanded.

many . TRBJ2-2 TRBV12-3/TRBV12-4 CASSLNFANTGELFF TGTGCCAGCAGTTTAAACTTCGCGAACACCGGGGAGCTGTTTTTT
few . TRBJ1-6 TRBV10-3 CATRTASYNSPLHF TGTGCCACAAGGACAGCATCCTATAATTCACCCCTCCACTTT
. . TRBJ2-2 TRBV5-1 CASSLVLAETGELFF TGCGCCAGCAGCTTGGTGTTAGCTGAGACCGGGGAGCTGTTTTTT
few TRBD1 TRBJ2-1 TRBV12-3/TRBV12-4 CASSPRTGGNEQFF TGTGCCAGCAGTCCCCGGACAGGGGGTAATGAGCAGTTCTTC
few . TRBJ2-6 TRBV11-3 CASTGGRDHSGANVLTF TGTGCCAGCACGGGGGGCCGGGACCACTCTGGGGCCAACGTCCTGACTTTC
few . TRBJ1-2 TRBV4-1 CASSQDEDPYGYTF TGCGCCAGCAGCCAAGATGAGGATCCCTATGGCTACACCTTC
. TRBD2 TRBJ2-3 TRBV20-1 CSARVPTSSGDTQYF TGCAGTGCTAGAGTACCGACTAGCTCCGGTGATACGCAGTATTTT
many . TRBJ2-1 TRBV10-2 CASNTPSRINNEQFF TGCGCCAGCAACACACCTTCTAGGATCAACAATGAGCAGTTCTTC
. TRBD1 TRBJ2-7 TRBV5-1 CASSLTGEDEQYF TGCGCCAGCAGCTTGACAGGGGAAGACGAGCAGTACTTC
many . TRBJ2-7 TRBV15 CATSRDRPGRTRSYEQYF TGTGCCACCAGCAGAGATCGACCAGGCCGAACTAGGAGCTACGAGCAGTACTTC
. . TRBJ2-6 TRBV10-3 CAISEKPSGAGANVLTF TGTGCCATCAGTGAGAAGCCCTCAGGGGCTGGGGCCAACGTCCTGACTTTC
few TRBD1 TRBJ2-3 TRBV20-1 CSASGTVQDTQYF TGCAGTGCCTCGGGGACAGTGCAAGATACGCAGTATTTT
. . TRBJ2-3 TRBV19 CASSRRGGLSTDTQYF TGTGCCAGTTCGCGACGGGGAGGCTTGAGCACAGATACGCAGTATTTT
. . TRBJ2-2 TRBV11-2 CASSWGLERDTCTGELFF TGTGCCAGCAGCTGGGGACTCGAAAGGGACACATGCACCGGGGAGCTGTTTTTT
. . TRBJ2-2 TRBV28 CASSLHGGNTGELFF TGTGCCAGCAGTTTACACGGTGGAAACACCGGGGAGCTGTTTTTT
many . TRBJ2-1 TRBV27 CASSRSYNEQFF TGTGCCAGCAGTCGATCCTACAATGAGCAGTTCTTC
many . TRBJ2-3 TRBV4-1 CASSQDDRLSTDTQYF TGCGCCAGCAGCCAAGATGACAGGTTGAGCACAGATACGCAGTATTTT
. TRBD2 TRBJ2-1 TRBV3-1 CASSQVVSGSNEQFF TGTGCCAGCAGCCAAGTGGTTAGCGGGAGTAATGAGCAGTTCTTC
. . TRBJ2-3 TRBV20-1 CSARPGGTTDTQYF TGCAGTGCTAGACCCGGGGGAACAACAGATACGCAGTATTTT
. TRBD2 TRBJ2-1 TRBV11-3 CASRGGDYNEQFF TGTGCCAGCAGGGGAGGGGACTACAATGAGCAGTTCTTC
many TRBD1 TRBJ2-3 TRBV12-3/TRBV12-4 CASSSRDRFEDTQYF TGTGCCAGCAGTTCCCGGGACAGGTTTGAAGATACGCAGTATTTT
few . TRBJ2-5 TRBV6-2/TRBV6-3 CASNRYRGETQYF TGTGCCAGCAACAGGTATCGAGGAGAGACCCAGTACTTC
. . TRBJ1-2 TRBV20-1 CSARDRGGVGYGYTF TGCAGTGCTAGAGATAGGGGGGGCGTAGGCTATGGCTACACCTTC
few . TRBJ2-3 TRBV10-3 CAIRGTDPGTDTQYF TGTGCCATCAGGGGCACGGACCCGGGCACAGATACGCAGTATTTT
. . TRBJ2-3 TRBV6-5 CASSYAASTDTQYF TGTGCCAGCAGTTACGCTGCTAGCACAGATACGCAGTATTTT
. . TRBJ2-4 TRBV4-2 CASSQVGGGSAKNIQYF TGTGCCAGCAGCCAAGTTGGAGGGGGCTCGGCCAAAAACATTCAGTACTTC
. TRBD1 TRBJ1-1 TRBV18 CASSPGTERSGAFF TGTGCCAGCTCACCTGGGACAGAACGGAGTGGAGCTTTCTTT
few . TRBJ2-2 TRBV20-1 CSARQGGRGTGELFF TGCAGTGCTAGGCAAGGGGGGCGCGGAACCGGGGAGCTGTTTTTT
. TRBD1 TRBJ1-4 TRBV5-1 CASSLQDRPNEKLFF TGCGCCAGCAGCCTACAGGACAGGCCTAATGAAAAACTGTTTTTT
. . TRBJ1-1 TRBV19 CASSLQGDMNTEAFF TGTGCCAGTAGTCTGCAGGGAGACATGAACACTGAAGCTTTCTTT
few TRBD1 TRBJ2-7 TRBV27 CASSFRGQRVNYEQYF TGTGCCAGCAGTTTTCGGGGACAGAGAGTTAACTACGAGCAGTACTTC
few TRBD2 TRBJ2-3 TRBV5-5 CASTLRGEFTDTQYF TGTGCCAGCACCCTCCGGGGGGAGTTCACAGATACGCAGTATTTT
. TRBD2 TRBJ2-1 TRBV19 CASSHGLAGEWGNEQFF TGTGCCAGTAGTCATGGCCTAGCGGGAGAATGGGGCAATGAGCAGTTCTTC
many . TRBJ1-5 TRBV3-1 CASSHYSNQPQHF TGTGCCAGCAGCCATTATAGCAATCAGCCCCAGCATTTT
. . TRBJ1-5 TRBV12-3/TRBV12-4 CASTPDGNQPQHF TGTGCCAGCACCCCGGATGGGAATCAGCCCCAGCATTTT
. . TRBJ2-3 TRBV9 CASSARGAWADTQYF TGTGCCAGCAGCGCACGCGGCGCATGGGCAGATACGCAGTATTTT